This TCR beta chain was obtained from a study of blood T cells in healthy people across ages. Whole-study findings and limits: Estimated diversity, derived from one million T cells, was regarded as an underestimate.

Each donor gave approximately 9.5 milliliters of peripheral blood. They isolated at least 6 million PBMCs from each sample. For the second PCR, which ran for about 7 to 11 cycles, a sample-barcoded 5' primer and a J-beta primer mix were used. TCRdb re-analysed the 5' RACE reads in MiXCR, keeping a single row per CDR3 protein. This sample has over a million distinct CDR3 sequences, with approximately 39% found just once. For this clonotype: Its antigen is undetermined.

The germline CDR1 and CDR2 sequences are SEHNR and FQNEAQ (reference sequence). V was cut by 5 bases and J by 2 bases, with 18 bases left in between. There are 16 residues in the CDR3. The sample was blood. V gene TRBV7-9 combines with J gene TRBJ2-5; possible D gene TRBD1, 6 bases. This clonotype was sampled from a woman in her late teens or twenties in good health. CDR3 coding DNA: TGTGCCAGCAGCCCACGGGACATAGGAGTACAAGAGACCCAGTACTTC. This encodes CASSPRDIGVQETQYF.